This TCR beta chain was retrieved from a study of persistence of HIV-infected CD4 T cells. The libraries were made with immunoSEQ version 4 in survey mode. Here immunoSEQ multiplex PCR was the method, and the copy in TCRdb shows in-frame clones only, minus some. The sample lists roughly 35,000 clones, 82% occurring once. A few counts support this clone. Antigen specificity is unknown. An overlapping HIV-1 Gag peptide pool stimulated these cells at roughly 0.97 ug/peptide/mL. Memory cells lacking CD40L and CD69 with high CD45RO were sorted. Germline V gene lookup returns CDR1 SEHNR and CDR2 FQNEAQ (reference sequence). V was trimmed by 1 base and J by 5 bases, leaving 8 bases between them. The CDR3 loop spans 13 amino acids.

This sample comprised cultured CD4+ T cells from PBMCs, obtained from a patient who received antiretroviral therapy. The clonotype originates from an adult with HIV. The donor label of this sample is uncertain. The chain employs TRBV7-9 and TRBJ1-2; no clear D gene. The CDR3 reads CASSLESNYGYTF. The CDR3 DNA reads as TGTGCCAGCAGCTTAGAGTCAAATTATGGCTACACCTTC.